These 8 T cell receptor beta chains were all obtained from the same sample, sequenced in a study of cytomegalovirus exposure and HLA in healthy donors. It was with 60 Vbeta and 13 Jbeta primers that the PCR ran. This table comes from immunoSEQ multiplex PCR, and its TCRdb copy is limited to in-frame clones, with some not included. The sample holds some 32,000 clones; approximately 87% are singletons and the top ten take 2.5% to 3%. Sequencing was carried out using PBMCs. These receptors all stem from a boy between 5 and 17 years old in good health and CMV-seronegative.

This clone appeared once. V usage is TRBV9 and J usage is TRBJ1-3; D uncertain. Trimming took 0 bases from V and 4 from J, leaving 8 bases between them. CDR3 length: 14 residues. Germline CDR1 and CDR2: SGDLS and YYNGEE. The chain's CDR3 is CASSVVGSGNTIYF. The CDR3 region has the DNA TGTGCCAGCAGCGTAGTCGGGTCCGGAAACACCATATATTTT.

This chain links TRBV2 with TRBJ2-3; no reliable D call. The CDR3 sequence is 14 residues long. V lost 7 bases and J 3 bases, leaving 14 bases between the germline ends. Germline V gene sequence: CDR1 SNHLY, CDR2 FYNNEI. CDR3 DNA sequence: TGTGCCAGCATAGTTCGCCTTCTAACAGATACGCAGTATTTT. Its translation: CASIVRLLTDTQYF.

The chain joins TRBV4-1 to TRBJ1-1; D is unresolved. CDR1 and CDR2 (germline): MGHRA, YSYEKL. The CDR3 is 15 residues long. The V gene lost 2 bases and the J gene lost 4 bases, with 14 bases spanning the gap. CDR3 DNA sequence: TGCGCCAGCAGCCAACCGAGTCGGGGATCCACTGAAGCTTTCTTT. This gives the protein CASSQPSRGSTEAFF.

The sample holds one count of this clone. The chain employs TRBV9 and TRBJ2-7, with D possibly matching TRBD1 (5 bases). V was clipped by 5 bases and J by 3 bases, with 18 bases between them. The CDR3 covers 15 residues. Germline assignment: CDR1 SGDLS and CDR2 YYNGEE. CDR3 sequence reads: CASSPTDDSRYEQYF. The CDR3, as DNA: TGTGCCAGCAGTCCCACTGATGACAGTCGCTACGAGCAGTACTTC.

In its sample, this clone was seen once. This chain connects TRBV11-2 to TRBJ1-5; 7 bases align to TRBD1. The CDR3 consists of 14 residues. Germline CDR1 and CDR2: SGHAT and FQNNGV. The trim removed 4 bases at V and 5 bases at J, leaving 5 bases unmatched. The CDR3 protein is CASSSLQGHQPQHF. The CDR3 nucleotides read TGTGCCAGCAGCTCGCTACAGGGGCATCAGCCCCAGCATTTT.

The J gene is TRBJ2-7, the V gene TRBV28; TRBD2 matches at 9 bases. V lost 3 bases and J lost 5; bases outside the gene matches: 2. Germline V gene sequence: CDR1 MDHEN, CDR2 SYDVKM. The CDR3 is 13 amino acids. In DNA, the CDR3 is TGTGCCAGCAGTTTTAGCGGGGGAGACGAGCAGTACTTC. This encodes CASSFSGGDEQYF.

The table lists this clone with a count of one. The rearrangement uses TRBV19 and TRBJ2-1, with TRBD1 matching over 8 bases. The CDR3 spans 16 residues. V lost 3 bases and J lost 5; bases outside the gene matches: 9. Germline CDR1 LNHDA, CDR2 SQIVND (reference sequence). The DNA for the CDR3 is TGTGCCAGTAGTATTGTTTTTGGGACAGGACACAATGAGCAGTTCTTC. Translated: CASSIVFGTGHNEQFF.

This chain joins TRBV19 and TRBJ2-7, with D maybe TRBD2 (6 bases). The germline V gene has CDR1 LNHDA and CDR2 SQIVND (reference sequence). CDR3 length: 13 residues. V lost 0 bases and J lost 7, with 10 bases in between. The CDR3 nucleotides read TGTGCCAGTAGTATAGACGGGGGTGGGGAGCAGTACTTC. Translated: CASSIDGGGEQYF.